This T cell receptor (beta chain) was obtained from a study of vaccination and CD4 T cells after COVID-19. About the research overall: A CEFX pool, an HIV-1 Nef pool, or else no peptide went into the control cultures.

This clonotype was observed a few times. The antigen remains undetermined. An Oncomine TCR Beta short-read assay was used to sequence the DNA from cultured CD4+ T cells. TCRdb recomputed calls from the PCR reads with MiXCR, one row per CDR3 protein. The sample shows 15,000 or so distinct CDR3 sequences, around 67% of them seen only once. With 5 bases removed from V and 3 bases from J, the gap between germline ends came to 10 bases. From germline, CDR1 is LNHNV and CDR2 YYDKDF (reference sequence). The CDR3 runs 14 residues. The sample's treatment: roughly 11-day PBMC culture with coronavirus spike peptide pools or control peptides (ViraFEST assay). Once peptide pools had expanded antigen-specific T cells, ViraFEST sequenced TCRs.

The clonotype was recovered from a human donor who had recovered from COVID-19. Sequencing used CD4+ T cells from blood, cultured in vitro. The J gene is TRBJ2-2, the V gene TRBV15, with D perhaps matching TRBD1 or TRBD2 (5 bases each). The CDR3 here is CATSERGDTGELFF. The CDR3 DNA sequence: TGTGCCACCAGCGAAAGAGGGGACACCGGGGAGCTGTTTTTT.